The rows below give T cell receptor beta chains drawn from one sample of a study of PD-1 blockade in mismatch repair-deficient tumors. Using immunoSEQ multiplex PCR, the repertoire was profiled, and TCRdb retains in-frame clones only, with some absent. The sample lists about 110,000 clones; roughly 80% were seen once. This sample comprised peripheral blood, obtained roughly 60 weeks after starting pembrolizumab. Receptors originate from an adult with mismatch repair-deficient cancer. Both conserved end residues are part of each CDR3. The order of the fields is clone size, D gene, V gene, J gene, CDR3 protein, CDR3 DNA. The D gene is left open where the match is weak. Expanded clones get a size class; other rows say once, few or many, or leave the size out.

size: few; D: TRBD1; V: TRBV9; J: TRBJ1-3; CDR3: CASTDRVTGNTIYF; DNA: TGTGCCAGCACCGACAGGGTCACTGGAAACACCATATATTTT
size: few; D: .; V: TRBV5-1; J: TRBJ1-4; CDR3: CASNFAGFGEKLFF; DNA: TGCGCCAGCAACTTCGCGGGTTTCGGGGAAAAACTGTTTTTT
size: .; D: .; V: TRBV5-6; J: TRBJ2-7; CDR3: CASSLEYSGTVEQYF; DNA: TGTGCCAGCAGCTTGGAATATTCCGGGACCGTCGAGCAGTACTTC
size: .; D: TRBD2; V: TRBV11-3; J: TRBJ2-2; CDR3: CASSKRTSETGELFF; DNA: TGTGCCAGCAGCAAAAGGACTAGCGAGACCGGGGAGCTGTTTTTT
size: .; D: TRBD1; V: TRBV19; J: TRBJ1-5; CDR3: CASSMGDRYQPQHF; DNA: TGTGCCAGTAGTATGGGGGACAGATATCAGCCCCAGCATTTT
size: once; D: .; V: TRBV30; J: TRBJ2-1; CDR3: CAWSAGINNNEQFF; DNA: TGTGCCTGGAGTGCCGGGATTAACAACAATGAGCAGTTCTTC
size: .; D: TRBD2; V: TRBV23-1; J: TRBJ2-3; CDR3: CASLPIAGGGTDTQYF; DNA: TGCGCCAGCCTCCCGATAGCGGGAGGAGGCACAGATACGCAGTATTTT
size: once; D: TRBD1; V: TRBV19; J: TRBJ2-7; CDR3: CASRDRASYEQYF; DNA: TGTGCCAGTAGAGACAGGGCGTCCTACGAGCAGTACTTC
size: .; D: .; V: TRBV7-6; J: TRBJ2-1; CDR3: CASRPSLATYNEQFF; DNA: TGTGCCAGCAGGCCGTCTCTAGCAACCTACAATGAGCAGTTCTTC
size: .; D: TRBD1; V: TRBV4-1; J: TRBJ2-7; CDR3: CASSQDPPGGLPYEQYF; DNA: TGCGCCAGCAGCCAAGATCCCCCAGGGGGTTTGCCCTACGAGCAGTACTTC
size: few; D: .; V: TRBV11-3; J: TRBJ2-7; CDR3: CASSLIKSSYEQYF; DNA: TGTGCCAGCAGCTTAATCAAGAGCTCCTACGAGCAGTACTTC
size: .; D: TRBD2; V: TRBV7-8; J: TRBJ2-3; CDR3: CASSLTSGKSDTQYF; DNA: TGTGCCAGCAGCCTAACTAGCGGGAAGTCTGATACGCAGTATTTT
size: .; D: TRBD1; V: TRBV29-1; J: TRBJ1-3; CDR3: CSVVAGGDSGNTIYF; DNA: TGCAGCGTTGTAGCAGGGGGCGATTCTGGAAACACCATATATTTT
size: .; D: .; V: TRBV27; J: TRBJ1-2; CDR3: CASSLSNSNYGYTF; DNA: TGTGCCAGCAGTTTATCGAACAGTAACTATGGCTACACCTTC
size: .; D: .; V: TRBV5-5; J: TRBJ1-5; CDR3: CASSLSGRGDNQPQHF; DNA: TGTGCCAGCAGCTTGTCGGGCAGGGGAGACAATCAGCCCCAGCATTTT
size: .; D: .; V: TRBV6-4; J: TRBJ2-4; CDR3: CASSDSLLGVGFIDLSKNIQYF; DNA: TGTGCCAGCAGTGACTCGCTATTAGGAGTCGGGTTCATAGACCTCTCCAAAAACATTCAGTACTTC
size: .; D: .; V: TRBV6-5; J: TRBJ2-7; CDR3: CASSIGRSTYEQYF; DNA: TGTGCCAGCAGTATCGGACGGTCGACCTACGAGCAGTACTTC